One and the same sample provided the 23 T cell receptor beta chains below, sequenced in a study of Graves' ophthalmopathy and Graves' hyperthyroidism. TCR beta CDR3 regions were amplified from RNA transcripts. An opening RT-PCR round employed HTBI primers and preceded a second-round multiplex PCR. TCRdb reprocessed the multiplex PCR reads with MiXCR, giving one entry per CDR3 protein. The sample holds over 40,000 distinct CDR3 sequences, 50% seen once. Material: peripheral blood. These TCRs come from an adult man with Graves' ophthalmopathy.

This clonotype appeared a few times. The V gene is TRBV10-3, the J gene TRBJ1-2, with D possibly matching TRBD1 (5 bases). V lost 0 bases and J lost 8, with 13 bases in between. Germline CDR1 ENHRY, CDR2 SYGVKD. This CDR3 is 14 amino acids long. DNA of the CDR3: TGTGCCATCAGTGAGTCGACAGAGGACCGAGGCTACACCTTC. Its protein is CAISESTEDRGYTF.

The genes are TRBV2 and TRBJ1-5; D perhaps matches TRBD1 (6 bases). The V end lost 6 bases, the J end lost 2 bases, and 11 bases lay between the germline ends. Per the germline V gene, CDR1 is SNHLY and CDR2 is FYNNEI. CDR3 length: 14 residues. This CDR3 is CASREPGGNQPQHF. The CDR3 nucleotides read TGTGCCAGCAGGGAACCAGGGGGCAATCAGCCCCAGCATTTT.

In its sample, this clonotype was seen many times. The V gene is TRBV6-5, the J gene TRBJ2-7; D unresolved. The CDR3 contains 14 residues. CDR1 and CDR2 (germline): MNHEY, SVGAGI. The ends were cut back, 6 bases at V and 6 bases at J, with 18 bases in the middle. This chain's CDR3 is CASSRRAGYGEQYF. The DNA of the CDR3 is TGTGCCAGCAGCCGCCGAGCTGGGTACGGCGAGCAGTACTTC.

In its sample, this clonotype ranks as medium-sized. This chain links TRBV15 with TRBJ1-2, with 12 nucleotides matching TRBD1. There are 16 residues in the CDR3. With V trimmed by 5 bases and J by 6 bases, 10 bases remained unmatched. Per germline, CDR1 LNHNV and CDR2 YYDKDF (reference sequence). In nucleotides, the CDR3 is TGTGCCACCAGCGGCGGGACAGGGGGCGTCGTAGATGGCTACACCTTC. Translating it yields CATSGGTGGVVDGYTF.

This clonotype came up many times. The CDR3 DNA reads TGCGCCAGCAGTGAAAGCGGAGGCACAGATACGCAGTATTTT. Translation gives CASSESGGTDTQYF. The rearrangement links TRBV10-2 to TRBJ2-3; D is possibly TRBD2 (5 bases). The germline V gene has CDR1 WSHSY and CDR2 SAAADI. Trimming removed 3 bases at V and 1 base at J, with 8 bases between. This CDR3 is 14 amino acids long.

This clonotype was found many times. The V call is TRBV6-5, the J call TRBJ1-1; 7 nucleotides agree with TRBD1. V lost 2 bases, J lost 6 bases, and 9 bases stayed unmatched. The germline V gene encodes CDR1 MNHEY and CDR2 SVGAGI. CDR3 length equals 15 residues. In DNA, the CDR3 is TGTGCCAGCAGTTACCGCCTTCAGGGGGTAGCTGAAGCTTTCTTT. Translation gives CASSYRLQGVAEAFF.

J is TRBJ2-7 and V is TRBV4-3; TRBD2 might be the D (7 bases). The V gene lost 0 bases and the J gene lost 2 bases, with 11 bases spanning the gap. The CDR3 is 15 residues long. Germline V gene sequence: CDR1 LGHNA, CDR2 YSLEER. CDR3 in amino acids: CASSQEGRGAYEQYF. CDR3 sequence (DNA): TGCGCCAGCAGCCAAGAAGGGAGGGGGGCCTACGAGCAGTACTTC.

In this sample, this clonotype turned up many times. This chain connects TRBV11-2 to TRBJ2-6, with D unresolved. The CDR3 consists of 15 residues. Trimming removed 3 bases from V and 3 bases from J, with 9 bases in between. The germline V gene has CDR1 SGHAT and CDR2 FQNNGV. The CDR3 nucleotides read TGTGCCAGCAGCTTTGTAAGGGTTGGGGCCAACGTCCTGACTTTC. This sequence encodes CASSFVRVGANVLTF.

This clonotype was counted a few times. V and J are TRBV7-2 and TRBJ1-6; no firm D call. The CDR3 runs 15 residues. Germline values: CDR1 SGHTA, CDR2 FQGNSA. Trimming removed 1 base from V and 9 bases from J, with 13 bases in between. The CDR3 DNA is TGTGCCAGCAGCTTAGAGATGGAAAGTTTTTCACCCCTCCACTTT. This translates into CASSLEMESFSPLHF.

This clonotype was seen many times. Here the CDR3 DNA reads TGCAGTGCTAGAGTTCCTAGCGGGTACAACTACGAGCAGTACTTC. This encodes CSARVPSGYNYEQYF. This sequence joins TRBV20-1 and TRBJ2-7, with 8 positions matching TRBD2. Germline V gene data show CDR1 as DFQATT and CDR2 as SNEGSKA (reference sequence). The CDR3 contains 15 residues. Trimming cost V 1 base and J 3 bases; bases outside gene matches: 8.

The chain couples TRBV24-1 to TRBJ2-3, with D perhaps being TRBD1 or TRBD2 (6 bases each). CDR1 is KGHDR and CDR2 is SFDVKD in the germline V gene. Trimming cost V 5 bases and J 2 bases, with 13 bases left between them. This CDR3 is built from 15 residues. The CDR3 protein is CATSAGAGNTDTQYF. CDR3 nucleotide sequence: TGTGCCACCAGTGCGGGGGCTGGTAACACAGATACGCAGTATTTT.

Concerning this clonotype itself: Sequence at one end of the junction differs from germline and may be a read error. The chain employs TRBV6-4 and TRBJ2-3; D is unclear. This CDR3 region has 13 residues. Germline lookup yields CDR1 MRHNA and CDR2 SNTAGT. The DNA for the CDR3 is TGCGCCAGCAGTGGCCTGGTTACAGATACGCAGTATTTT. Protein sequence: CASSGLVTDTQYF.

This clonotype was observed once. V gene TRBV10-3 combines with J gene TRBJ2-7; 12 nucleotides line up with TRBD1. The CDR3 is made up of 14 amino acids. The ends lost 7 bases at V and 4 bases at J; junction bases unmatched: 5. Germline-derived CDR1 and CDR2 are ENHRY and SYGVKD. The chain's CDR3 is CAITGTGGKYEQYF. The CDR3 nucleotides are TGTGCCATCACCGGGACAGGGGGCAAATACGAGCAGTACTTC.

This clonotype was detected a few times. This may be a read error, as it is one base from a much larger clone. The CDR3 spells CACSLRGGGTPQGNEQFF. The CDR3 DNA reads TGTGCCTGCAGCTTAAGGGGCGGGGGGACCCCTCAGGGCAATGAGCAGTTCTTC. The chain links TRBV7-3 to TRBJ2-1, with 8 bases lining up with TRBD2. The germline CDR1 and CDR2 sequences are SGHTA and FQGTGA. The CDR3 runs 18 residues. The full variable domain, its missing parts supplied by reference TRBV7-3 and TRBJ2-1, is GAGVSQTPSNKVTEKGKYVELRCDPISGHTALYWYRQSLGQGPEFLIYFQGTGAADDSGLPNDRFFAVRPEGSVSTLKIQRTERGDSAVYLCACSLRGGGTPQGNEQFFGPGTRLTVL.

This clonotype was seen at least ten times. This rearrangement joins TRBV19 to TRBJ1-1, with a weak D call TRBD1 (5 bases). The CDR3 totals 13 residues. The germline CDR1 and CDR2 sequences are LNHDA and SQIVND (reference sequence). Trimming left V 3 bases short and J 6 bases short, with 11 bases between. The CDR3 nucleotides read TGTGCCAGTAGTATGGTTGGGGGTTCTGAAGCTTTCTTT. Protein: CASSMVGGSEAFF.

In the case of this clonotype: With a much larger clone just one base away, this may be a read error. This sequence joins TRBV30 and TRBJ2-1; TRBD2 matches 8 bases. CDR1 and CDR2 (germline): GTSNPN, SVGIG (reference sequence). The CDR3 is made up of 14 amino acids. The CDR3 loop reads CAWASPGLVNERFF. The CDR3 nucleotides read TGTGCCTGGGCCTCTCCGGGACTAGTCAATGAGCGGTTCTTC. Variable domain in full (rest from reference TRBV30 and TRBJ2-1): SQTIHQWPATLVQPVGSPLSLECTVEGTSNPNLYWYRQAAGRGLQLLFYSVGIGQISSEVPQNLSASRPQDRQFILSSKKLLLSDSGFYLCAWASPGLVNERFFGPGTRLTVL.

The chain uses TRBV7-9 and TRBJ2-5, with TRBD2 identical over 14 bases. The length of the CDR3 is 18 residues. Germline CDR1 is SEHNR and CDR2 is FQNEAQ (reference sequence). Trimming at V came to 5 bases and at J to 5 bases, leaving 13 bases not matched to a gene. The CDR3 here is CASSTRLAGGPVPETQYF. The CDR3 nucleotides are TGTGCCAGCAGCACACGACTAGCGGGAGGGCCGGTACCGGAGACCCAGTACTTC.

This clonotype was seen ten or more times. V and J are TRBV5-4 and TRBJ2-2, with D perhaps TRBD2 (6 bases). Germline loops: CDR1 SGHNT, CDR2 YYREEE (reference sequence). Trimming took off 2 bases at V and 3 bases at J, with 8 bases between the two ends. The CDR3 has 14 amino acids. The CDR3: CASSFPGDTGELFF. CDR3 coding DNA: TGTGCCAGCAGCTTCCCGGGAGACACCGGGGAGCTGTTTTTT. Complete variable domain (other parts from reference TRBV5-4 and TRBJ2-2): ETGVTQSPTHLIKTRGQQVTLRCSSQSGHNTVSWYQQALGQGPQFIFQYYREEENGRGNFPPRFSGLQFPNYSSELNVNALELDDSALYLCASSFPGDTGELFFGEGSRLTVL.

The chain has TRBV20-1 and TRBJ2-6; maybe TRBD2 (7 bases). CDR1 is DFQATT, CDR2 SNEGSKA, per germline (reference sequence). Between the trimmed V and J ends, which lost 0 bases and 4 bases, there was a span of 19 bases. The CDR3 loop spans 18 amino acids. As DNA, the CDR3 is TGCAGTGCTAGAGATGGGCGGGGGCGAACTGGCGGGGCCAACGTCCTGACTTTC. Translating gives CSARDGRGRTGGANVLTF.

The chain has TRBV2 and TRBJ1-2; the D gene is possibly TRBD1 (5 bases). Trimming removed 6 bases at V and 4 bases at J, with 12 bases between. CDR1 SNHLY and CDR2 FYNNEI come from the germline V gene. CDR3 length: 13 amino acids. In DNA, the CDR3 is TGTGCCAGCAGGGCTCGGGGCGTCTATGGCTACACCTTC. Encoded protein: CASRARGVYGYTF.

This clonotype was counted at least ten times. This chain links TRBV11-2 with TRBJ2-2; no reliable D call. V lost 2 bases and J 1 base, leaving 8 bases between the germline ends. The CDR3 has 15 amino acids. Per germline, CDR1 SGHAT and CDR2 FQNNGV. Here the CDR3 reads CASSLYVGNTGELFF. CDR3 DNA sequence: TGTGCCAGCAGCTTATATGTAGGGAACACCGGGGAGCTGTTTTTT. Supplemented by reference TRBV11-2 and TRBJ2-2, the full variable domain reads EAGVAQSPRYKIIEKRQSVAFWCNPISGHATLYWYQQILGQGPKLLIQFQNNGVVDDSQLPKDRFSAERLKGVDSTLKIQPAKLEDSAVYLCASSLYVGNTGELFFGEGSRLTVL.

There are many counts of this clonotype. The chain uses TRBV19 and TRBJ2-2, with 7 bases matching TRBD1. Germline CDR1 LNHDA, CDR2 SQIVND (reference sequence). CDR3 length equals 16 residues. The V gene end was trimmed by 3 bases and the J gene end by 5 bases; junction bases not matched to a gene: 9. CDR3 coding DNA: TGTGCCAGTAGTATTAACGGACAGGAAAAGACCGGGGAGCTGTTTTTT. It encodes CASSINGQEKTGELFF. The variable domain in full, with the rest retrieved from reference TRBV19 and TRBJ2-2, is DGGITQSPKYLFRKEGQNVTLSCEQNLNHDAMYWYRQDPGQGLRLIYYSQIVNDFQKGDIAEGYSVSREKKESFPLTVTSAQKNPTAFYLCASSINGQEKTGELFFGEGSRLTVL.

In this sample, this clonotype turned up a few times. V is TRBV20-1 and J is TRBJ2-1, with 9 bases lining up with TRBD2. The V segment lost 6 bases and the J segment 9 bases; nucleotides outside the gene matches: 12. CDR1 is DFQATT and CDR2 is SNEGSKA in the germline V gene (reference sequence). This CDR3 is built from 14 residues. For the CDR3, the DNA is TGCAGTGCGGAGGGAGGCGGGAGGGCCAGTGAGCAGTTCTTC. It is translated as CSAEGGGRASEQFF.